The 5 T cell receptor beta chains below all came from one sample that was sequenced in a study of T cell changes during pregnancy in multiple sclerosis. Libraries were prepared by immunoSEQ multiplex PCR; TCRdb keeps only in-frame clonotypes and omits some of them. The profile shows about 36,000 clones, approximately 91% of them singletons. Sequenced material: CD8+ T cells from peripheral blood mononuclear cells, taken in the third trimester of pregnancy. The receptors here all came from a female donor with multiple sclerosis, enrolled in a pregnancy study.

This chain connects TRBV6-6 to TRBJ1-1; D possibly corresponds to TRBD1 (5 bases). V dropped 6 bases and J dropped 1 base, with 15 bases sitting between them. Looked up from germline, CDR1 is MNHNY and CDR2 is SVGAGI (reference sequence). This CDR3 region has 15 residues. The chain's CDR3 is CASRSRDFGNTEAFF. Here the CDR3 DNA reads TGTGCCAGCAGAAGCCGGGACTTTGGGAACACTGAAGCTTTCTTT.

The rearrangement joins TRBV7-3 to TRBJ2-2, with 7 bases identical to TRBD2. After removal of 0 bases from V and 5 bases from J, the junction contained 6 bases not matched to a gene. The CDR3 extends over 16 amino acids. CDR1 and CDR2 (germline): SGHTA, FQGTGA. The CDR3 here is CASSLTSAGPTGELFF. The CDR3 DNA reads as TGTGCCAGCAGCTTAACCTCAGCGGGGCCTACCGGGGAGCTGTTTTTT.

The chain is built from TRBV9 and TRBJ1-1; D is ambiguous. The germline gives CDR1 SGDLS, CDR2 YYNGEE. Trimming stripped 3 bases from V and 11 bases from J, with 17 bases between. This CDR3 comprises 13 residues. CDR3 coding DNA: TGTGCCAGCAGCGCGACTCCACGGCTGGAGGCTTTCTTT. This gives the protein CASSATPRLEAFF.

The rearrangement links TRBV5-8 to TRBJ2-1; TRBD1 agrees at 9 bases. Germline V CDR1 and CDR2: SGHTS, YDEGEE. This CDR3 comprises 18 residues. The trim removed 3 bases at V and 3 bases at J, leaving 13 bases unmatched. The CDR3 DNA sequence: TGTGCCAGCAGCTCCACTCCCACGGACAGGGGAGGCTACAATGAGCAGTTCTTC. It specifies CASSSTPTDRGGYNEQFF.

The chain uses TRBV7-3 and TRBJ1-1; 7 bases agree with TRBD1. Germline trimming cut 4 bases from V and 1 base from J; bases unmatched to any gene: 3. The CDR3 covers 14 residues. The germline V gene has CDR1 SGHTA and CDR2 FQGTGA. DNA of the CDR3: TGTGCCAGCAGCTCGACAGGGAGGAACACTGAAGCTTTCTTT. This codes for CASSSTGRNTEAFF.